The rows below give T cell receptor beta chains drawn from one sample of a study of shared clonotypes between healthy human individuals. Measured with immunoSEQ multiplex PCR; TCRdb has only the in-frame clones, and not every one. The table includes roughly 2.2 million clones, just over 90% detected once. The sequenced sample consisted of naive CD4+ T cells from PBMCs. Every receptor here comes from a man younger than 35 in good health. Some clones in this sample may be carry-over from other donors' samples. Both conserved end residues are part of each CDR3. A D gene is named only where the DNA matches it firmly. A row's size may be missing; if present it is once, few, many or a size class.

D gene	J gene	V gene	clone size	CDR3 DNA	CDR3 protein
NA	TRBJ2-7	TRBV5-1	NA	TGCGCCAGCAGCGACCCGGGAGTCTACGAGCAGTACTTC	CASSDPGVYEQYF
TRBD1	TRBJ1-2	TRBV6-1	NA	TGTGCCACACTACAGGGGGCTGGTAGTTTCTATGGCTACACCTTC	CATLQGAGSFYGYTF
NA	TRBJ2-1	TRBV7-3	NA	TGTGCCAGCAGCTCCCCGACCAATGAGCAGTTCTTC	CASSSPTNEQFF
TRBD2	TRBJ2-7	TRBV6-1	NA	TGTGCCAGCAGAACTAGCGGAGGCTACGAGCAGTACTTC	CASRTSGGYEQYF
NA	TRBJ2-3	TRBV10-2	NA	TGCGCCAGCAGAGCTATTACCGGGACGACTAGCACAGATACGCAGTATTTT	CASRAITGTTSTDTQYF
NA	TRBJ2-6	TRBV6-6	NA	TGTGCCAGCAGTCACAGGGAGGCTGGGGCCAACGTCCTGACTTTC	CASSHREAGANVLTF
NA	TRBJ2-3	TRBV6-1	NA	TGTGCCAGCAGTGAAAGCACAGATACGCAGTATTTT	CASSESTDTQYF
NA	TRBJ1-2	TRBV2	NA	TGTGCCAGCAGTGAAGACAGTTTCTATGGCTACACCTTC	CASSEDSFYGYTF
NA	TRBJ2-7	TRBV2	NA	TGTGCCAGCAGTCTCAGCGACCCATGGACCACCTACGAGCAGTACTTC	CASSLSDPWTTYEQYF
NA	TRBJ2-2	TRBV5-4	NA	TGTGCCAGCAGCTTGGGGTCCGCCGCGGCCGGGGAGCTGTTTTTT	CASSLGSAAAGELFF
NA	TRBJ1-5	TRBV6-6	NA	TGTGCCAGCAGCTCCACCTCAGGGAATCAGCCCCAGCATTTT	CASSSTSGNQPQHF
NA	TRBJ2-3	TRBV7-7	NA	TGTGCCAGCAGCTCTAACTATAAGGGTACGCAGTATTTT	CASSSNYKGTQYF
NA	TRBJ2-5	TRBV5-1	NA	TGCGCCAGCAGCTTGGTAGGTACGGGAGAAGAGACCCAGTACTTC	CASSLVGTGEETQYF
NA	TRBJ2-7	TRBV28	NA	TGTGCCAGCAGCGTAGGGATCTCCTACGAGCAGTACTTC	CASSVGISYEQYF
NA	TRBJ1-1	TRBV7-9	NA	TGTGCCAGCAGCTTACCCACAAGGAGGGAAGCTTTCTTT	CASSLPTRREAFF
NA	TRBJ1-2	TRBV27	NA	TGTGCCAGCAGGAAAACAGGGAGGGGGGATGGCTACACCTTC	CASRKTGRGDGYTF
NA	TRBJ2-3	TRBV28	NA	TGTGCCAGCAGGTACCCAAATACAGATACGCAGTATTTT	CASRYPNTDTQYF
TRBD1	TRBJ2-7	TRBV7-8	NA	TGTGCCAGCAGCTTAGTCCAGGGGGCGACCTACGAGCAGTACTTC	CASSLVQGATYEQYF
NA	TRBJ1-3	TRBV9	once	TGTGCCAGCAGCGGAGATGGGACGGCTGGAAACACCATATATTTT	CASSGDGTAGNTIYF
NA	TRBJ2-2	TRBV7-9	NA	TGTGCCAGCAGCCATGAAACCAGGGTGAAGCCCGGGGAGCTGTTTTTT	CASSHETRVKPGELFF
TRBD1	TRBJ1-1	TRBV28	NA	TGTGCCAGCACCCTAGAGGGGACAGGGAGGACTGAAGCTTTCTTT	CASTLEGTGRTEAFF
TRBD1	TRBJ1-2	TRBV9	NA	TGTGCCAGCAGCGTAGGGGGACAGACTATAGCTAACTATGGCTACACCTTC	CASSVGGQTIANYGYTF
TRBD2	TRBJ2-1	TRBV29-1	NA	TGCAGCGTCCTAGCGGGAGGTTACAATGAGCAGTTCTTC	CSVLAGGYNEQFF
NA	TRBJ2-2	TRBV2	NA	TGTGCCAGCACCGGACTTGTCGCGAACACCGGGGAGCTGTTTTTT	CASTGLVANTGELFF
NA	TRBJ1-5	TRBV28	NA	TGTGCCAGCAGTTTGGGTACGGTGGACAATCAGCCCCAGCATTTT	CASSLGTVDNQPQHF
NA	TRBJ2-3	TRBV28	NA	TGTGCCAGCAGTTTAGTCAGTTTCACAGATACGCAGTATTTT	CASSLVSFTDTQYF
NA	TRBJ1-1	TRBV7-2	NA	TGTGCCAGCAGCCCTTTAATCAGCTCGAACACTGAAGCTTTCTTT	CASSPLISSNTEAFF
NA	TRBJ2-1	TRBV7-2	NA	TGTGCCAGCAGCTTAGAAGTGGTGGGCAATGAGCAGTTCTTC	CASSLEVVGNEQFF
TRBD1	TRBJ2-7	TRBV25-1	NA	TGTGCCAGCAGTGGGGACAGGGACTACGAGCAGTACTTC	CASSGDRDYEQYF
NA	TRBJ2-7	TRBV6-6	NA	TGTGCCAGCAGTTCAGATAATAGACTCCACGAGCAGTACTTC	CASSSDNRLHEQYF
TRBD1	TRBJ2-7	TRBV28	NA	TGTGCCAGCAGTTCTAGGGACAGGGGCTACGAGCAGTACTTC	CASSSRDRGYEQYF
NA	TRBJ1-2	TRBV2	NA	TGTGCCAGCAGTGAAGCGCTTAACAGAGACTATGGCTACACCTTC	CASSEALNRDYGYTF
NA	TRBJ1-1	TRBV7-2	NA	TGTGCCAGCAGCTTAACACCGGGACGGAACACTGAAGCTTTCTTT	CASSLTPGRNTEAFF
NA	TRBJ1-5	TRBV4-1	NA	TGCGCCAGCAGCCTGAGTGGGGTGCGCGGGGACGATCAGCCCCAGCATTTT	CASSLSGVRGDDQPQHF
NA	TRBJ2-1	TRBV7-9	NA	TGTGCCAGCAGCCCCATGGCTGGGAGCAATGAGCAGTTCTTC	CASSPMAGSNEQFF
TRBD2	TRBJ2-7	TRBV14	NA	TGTGCCAGCAGCCAGACTAGCGGGGGCCAGAGGTACTTC	CASSQTSGGQRYF
NA	TRBJ2-2	TRBV7-3	NA	TGTGCCAGCAGCTTTGGGGGCACCGGGGAGCTGTTTTTT	CASSFGGTGELFF
NA	TRBJ2-7	TRBV6-5	NA	TGTGCCAGCAGTTACTCTAGCCCCTTCCAGTACTTC	CASSYSSPFQYF
TRBD2	TRBJ2-5	TRBV5-1	NA	TGCGCCAGCAGCTTTCTAGCGGGAGGGCCGGAGACCCAGTACTTC	CASSFLAGGPETQYF
NA	TRBJ2-7	TRBV14	NA	TGTGCCAGCAGCCAGGGTCAGGGGCGCTCCTACGAGCAGTACTTC	CASSQGQGRSYEQYF